This entry is about one T cell receptor (beta chain). This record belongs to a study of blood T cells in healthy people across ages. The germline CDR1 and CDR2 sequences are MGHDK and SYGVNS. The CDR3 loop spans 15 amino acids. Trimming at V came to 1 base and at J to 10 bases, leaving 7 bases not matched to a gene. A second 7 to 11 cycle PCR used barcoded and J-beta primers. TCRdb re-called the 5' RACE reads with MiXCR, one entry per CDR3 protein. The sample has about 750,000 distinct CDR3 sequences, 53% seen once; the top ten hold under 50%. The total RNA that was extracted per sample amounted to at least 5.5 micrograms.

The J gene is TRBJ1-1, the V gene TRBV25-1; TRBD1 matches at 12 bases. The clonotype comes from a man older than 75 in good health. The sequencing input was blood. The CDR3 here is CASSESSGTGGRAFF. The CDR3 DNA is TGTGCCAGCAGTGAATCCTCCGGGACAGGGGGCAGAGCTTTCTTT. The variable domain in full, completed from reference TRBV25-1 and TRBJ1-1, reads EADIYQTPRYLVIGTGKKITLECSQTMGHDKMYWYQQDPGMELHLIHYSYGVNSTEKGDLSSESTVSRIRTEHFPLTLESARPSHTSQYLCASSESSGTGGRAFFGQGTRLTVV.